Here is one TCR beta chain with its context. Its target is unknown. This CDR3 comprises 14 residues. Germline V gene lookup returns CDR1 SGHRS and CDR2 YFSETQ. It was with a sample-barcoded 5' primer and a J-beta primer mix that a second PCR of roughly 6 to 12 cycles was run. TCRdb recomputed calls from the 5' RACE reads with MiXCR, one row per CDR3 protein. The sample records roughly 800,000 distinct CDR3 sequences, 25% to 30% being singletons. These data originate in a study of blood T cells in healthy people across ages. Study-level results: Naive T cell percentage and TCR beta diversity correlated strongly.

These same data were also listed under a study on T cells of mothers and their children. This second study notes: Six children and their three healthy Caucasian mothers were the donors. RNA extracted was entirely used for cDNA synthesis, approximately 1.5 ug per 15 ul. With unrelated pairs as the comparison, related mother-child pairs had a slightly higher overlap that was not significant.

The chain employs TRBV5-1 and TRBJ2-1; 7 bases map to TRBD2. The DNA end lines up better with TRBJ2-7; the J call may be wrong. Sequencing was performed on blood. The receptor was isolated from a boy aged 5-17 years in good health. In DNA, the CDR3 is TGCGCCAGCAGCTTGGTTGGGGGGGTCTACGAGCAGTACTTC. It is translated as CASSLVGGVYEQYF.